This T cell receptor beta chain was identified in a study of shared T cell receptors in the human thymus. Clones were read by immunoSEQ multiplex PCR, and TCRdb kept only the in-frame ones, dropping some. The table includes about 660,000 clones, more than 70% detected once. The CDR3 consists of 17 residues. The germline gives CDR1 SGDLS, CDR2 YYNGEE. Trimming stripped 3 bases from V and 0 bases from J, with 18 bases between. This same sample was also part of a study on human thymus T cells. From that study: Finnish infants who were healthy and having corrective surgery for congenital heart defects made up the donors. The thymus tissue came from resections taken during corrective heart surgery.

Sequences were obtained from thymocytes. The gene calls are TRBV9 and TRBJ1-1, with D possibly matching TRBD1 (6 bases). This receptor was taken from a boy in the first two years of life with a congenital heart defect. This CDR3 reads CASSAILRQAVNTEAFF. CDR3 in DNA: TGTGCCAGCAGCGCAATACTAAGACAGGCCGTGAACACTGAAGCTTTCTTT. Filled out from reference TRBV9 and TRBJ1-1, the complete variable domain reads DSGVTQTPKHLITATGQRVTLRCSPRSGDLSVYWYQQSLDQGLQFLIQYYNGEERAKGNILERFSAQQFPDLHSELNLSSLELGDSALYFCASSAILRQAVNTEAFFGQGTRLTVV.